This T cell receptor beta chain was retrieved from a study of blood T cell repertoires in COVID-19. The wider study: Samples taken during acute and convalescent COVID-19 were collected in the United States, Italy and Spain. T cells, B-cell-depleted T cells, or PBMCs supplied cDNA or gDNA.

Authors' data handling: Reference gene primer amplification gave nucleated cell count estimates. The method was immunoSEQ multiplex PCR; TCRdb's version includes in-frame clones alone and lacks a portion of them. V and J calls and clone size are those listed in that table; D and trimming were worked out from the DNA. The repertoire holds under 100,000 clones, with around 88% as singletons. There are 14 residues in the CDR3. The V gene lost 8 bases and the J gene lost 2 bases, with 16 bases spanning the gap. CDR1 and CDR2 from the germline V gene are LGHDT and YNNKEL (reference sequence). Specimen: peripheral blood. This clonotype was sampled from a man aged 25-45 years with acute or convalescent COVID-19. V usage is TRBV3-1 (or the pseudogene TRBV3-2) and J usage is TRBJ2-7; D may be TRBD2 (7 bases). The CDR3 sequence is CASASGGGAYEQYF. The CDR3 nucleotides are TGTGCCAGCGCCTCGGGCGGGGGCGCCTACGAGCAGTACTTC.